The clone carrying this T cell receptor (beta chain) was picked up many times. These data originate in a study of neurological immune-mediated disorders. The cDNA was synthesized by means of template-switch 5'RACE, which was carried out with 10-nucleotide random UMIs. TCRdb processed the 5' RACE reads anew with MiXCR; each CDR3 protein has one entry. Of some 95,000 distinct CDR3 sequences in the sample, around 3.3% were seen once. Germline CDR1 reads MNHEY; CDR2 reads SMNVEV (reference sequence). CDR3 size: 15 residues. The V end lost 3 bases, the J end lost 1 base, and 12 bases lay between the germline ends.

J is TRBJ1-1 and V is TRBV27; D call uncertain. Sequenced material: PBMCs. This clonotype originated in a woman younger than 35 with multiple sclerosis. CDR3: CASSFSAGRNTEAFF. DNA for the CDR3: TGTGCCAGCAGTTTCTCTGCAGGAAGGAACACTGAAGCTTTCTTT.